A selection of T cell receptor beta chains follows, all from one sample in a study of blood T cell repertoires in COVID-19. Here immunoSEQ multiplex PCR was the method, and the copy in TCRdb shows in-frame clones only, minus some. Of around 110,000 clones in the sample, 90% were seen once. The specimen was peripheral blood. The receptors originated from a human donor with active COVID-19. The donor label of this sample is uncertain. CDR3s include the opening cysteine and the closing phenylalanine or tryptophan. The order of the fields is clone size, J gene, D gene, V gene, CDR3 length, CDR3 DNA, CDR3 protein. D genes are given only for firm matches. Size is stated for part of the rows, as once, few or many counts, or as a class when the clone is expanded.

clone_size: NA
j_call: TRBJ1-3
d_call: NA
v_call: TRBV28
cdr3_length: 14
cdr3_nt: TGTGCCAGCACCAAAGACAGCTCTGGAAACACCATATATTTT
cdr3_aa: CASTKDSSGNTIYF

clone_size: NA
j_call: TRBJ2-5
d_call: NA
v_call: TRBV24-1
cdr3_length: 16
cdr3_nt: TGTGCCACCAGTGAACCCACAGCGGGTCTCCAAGAGACCCAGTACTTC
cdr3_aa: CATSEPTAGLQETQYF

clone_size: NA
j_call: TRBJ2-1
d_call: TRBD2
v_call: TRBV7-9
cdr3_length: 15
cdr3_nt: TGTGCCAGCAGGGGACTAGCGGCGACCTACAATGAGCAGTTCTTC
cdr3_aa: CASRGLAATYNEQFF

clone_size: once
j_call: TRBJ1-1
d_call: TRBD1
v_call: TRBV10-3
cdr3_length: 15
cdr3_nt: TGTGCCATCAGTGAGACCGGACAGGCGAACACTGAAGCTTTCTTT
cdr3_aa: CAISETGQANTEAFF

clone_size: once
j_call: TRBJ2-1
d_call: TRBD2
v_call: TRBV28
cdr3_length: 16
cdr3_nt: TGTGCCAGCAGTTCTCGACTAGCGGGGAAAAACAATGAGCAGTTCTTC
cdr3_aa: CASSSRLAGKNNEQFF

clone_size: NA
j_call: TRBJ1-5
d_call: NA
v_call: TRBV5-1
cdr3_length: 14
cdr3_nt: TGCGCCAGCAGCTTGGCAGATTTCAATCAGCCCCAGCATTTT
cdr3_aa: CASSLADFNQPQHF

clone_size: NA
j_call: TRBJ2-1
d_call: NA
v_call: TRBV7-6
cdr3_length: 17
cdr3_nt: TGTGCCAGCAGCTTAGGACCCTCCGGGGGAACCTACAATGAGCAGTTCTTC
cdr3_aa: CASSLGPSGGTYNEQFF

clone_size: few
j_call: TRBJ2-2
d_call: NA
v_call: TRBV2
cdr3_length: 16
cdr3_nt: TGTGCCAGCAGGGGGCTGGGAGGCCTGAGAACCGGGGAGCTGTTTTTT
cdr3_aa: CASRGLGGLRTGELFF

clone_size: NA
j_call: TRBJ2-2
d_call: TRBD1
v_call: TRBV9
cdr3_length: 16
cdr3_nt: TGTGCCAGCAGCGTTGGGACAGGGGGCGCGACCGGGGAGCTGTTTTTT
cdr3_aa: CASSVGTGGATGELFF

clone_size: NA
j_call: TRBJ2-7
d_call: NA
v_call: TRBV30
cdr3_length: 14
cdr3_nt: TGTGCCTGGATGTCGGGTAGGGGCCACTACGAGCAGTACTTC
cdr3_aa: CAWMSGRGHYEQYF

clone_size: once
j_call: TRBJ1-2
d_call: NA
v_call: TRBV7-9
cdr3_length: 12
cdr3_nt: TGTGCCAGCAGCGGTCAGGACTATGGCTACACCTTC
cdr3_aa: CASSGQDYGYTF

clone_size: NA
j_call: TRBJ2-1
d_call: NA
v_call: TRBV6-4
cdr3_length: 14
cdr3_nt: TGTGCCAGCAGTGGCTTCCCTACCGACAATGAGCAGTTCTTC
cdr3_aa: CASSGFPTDNEQFF

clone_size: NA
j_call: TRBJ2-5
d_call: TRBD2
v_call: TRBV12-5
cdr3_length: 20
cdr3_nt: TGTGCTAGTGGTTTCGACGACAGACTAGCGGGGGGCGTGTACCAAGAGACCCAGTACTTC
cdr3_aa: CASGFDDRLAGGVYQETQYF

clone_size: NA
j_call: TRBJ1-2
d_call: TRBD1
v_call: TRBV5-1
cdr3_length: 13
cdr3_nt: TGCGCCAGCAGCTCAGCAGGGGGCGACGGCTACACCTTC
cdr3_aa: CASSSAGGDGYTF

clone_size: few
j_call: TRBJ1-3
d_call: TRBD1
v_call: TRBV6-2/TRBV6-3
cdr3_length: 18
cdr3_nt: TGTGCCAGCAGCCGTTACTCACCTCGGGACAGGAGTGGAAACACCATATATTTT
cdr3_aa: CASSRYSPRDRSGNTIYF

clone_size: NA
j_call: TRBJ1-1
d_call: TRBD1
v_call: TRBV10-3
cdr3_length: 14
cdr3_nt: TGTGCCATCAGGGGACAGGTCATGAACACTGAAGCTTTCTTT
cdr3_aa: CAIRGQVMNTEAFF

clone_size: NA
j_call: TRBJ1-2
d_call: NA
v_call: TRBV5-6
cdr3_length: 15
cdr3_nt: TGTGCCAGCAGCCCAGACGTGCGGTCTTCTCGTGGCTACACCTTC
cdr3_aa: CASSPDVRSSRGYTF

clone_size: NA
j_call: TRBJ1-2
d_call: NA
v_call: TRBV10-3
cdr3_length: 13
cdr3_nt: TGTGCCTCCAGGACAGAGATCAACTATGGCTACACCTTC
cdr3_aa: CASRTEINYGYTF

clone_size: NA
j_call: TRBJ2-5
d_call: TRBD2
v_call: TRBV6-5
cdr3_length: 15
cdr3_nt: TGTGCCAGCAGCGTACTAGCGGGGGTCCTTGAGACCCAGTACTTC
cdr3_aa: CASSVLAGVLETQYF

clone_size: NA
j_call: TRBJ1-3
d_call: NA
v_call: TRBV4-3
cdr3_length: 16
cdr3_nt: TGCGCCAGCAGCCAAGATGGGGCAGGGGCTGGAAACACCATATATTTT
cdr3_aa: CASSQDGAGAGNTIYF

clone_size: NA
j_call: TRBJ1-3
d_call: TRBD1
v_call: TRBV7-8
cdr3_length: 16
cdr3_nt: TGTGCCAGCAGCTCACCGGGACAGGGACCTGGAAACACCATATATTTT
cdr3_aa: CASSSPGQGPGNTIYF

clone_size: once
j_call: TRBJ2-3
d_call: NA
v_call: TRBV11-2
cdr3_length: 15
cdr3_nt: TGTGCCAGCAGCTTACTAAACCCTAGCACAGATACGCAGTATTTT
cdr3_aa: CASSLLNPSTDTQYF

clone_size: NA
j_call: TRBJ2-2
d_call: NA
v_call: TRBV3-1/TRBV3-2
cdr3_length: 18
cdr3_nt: TGTGCCAGCAGCCAAGCGCTTAGGCGGGGGCGGAGCACCGGGGAGCTGTTTTTT
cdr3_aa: CASSQALRRGRSTGELFF

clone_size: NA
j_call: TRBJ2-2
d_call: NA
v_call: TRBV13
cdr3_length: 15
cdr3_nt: TGTGCCAGCAGCTTCTCGGGGGTCCACCCCGGGGAGCTGTTTTTT
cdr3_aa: CASSFSGVHPGELFF

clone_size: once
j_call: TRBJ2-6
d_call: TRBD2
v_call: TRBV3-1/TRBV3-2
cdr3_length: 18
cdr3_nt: TGTGCCAGCAGCCAAGACCCCCAACGGGGGGCTGGGGCCAACGTCCTGACTTTC
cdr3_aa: CASSQDPQRGAGANVLTF

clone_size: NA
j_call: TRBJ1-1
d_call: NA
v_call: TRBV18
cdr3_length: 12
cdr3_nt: TGTGCCAGCTCCCTCGTGGAGGGGGAAGCTTTCTTT
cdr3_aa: CASSLVEGEAFF

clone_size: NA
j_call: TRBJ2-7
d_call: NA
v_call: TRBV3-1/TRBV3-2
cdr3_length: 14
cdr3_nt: TGTGCCAGCTCTCCTTGGGGTGGGGGCAACGAGCAGTACTTC
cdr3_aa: CASSPWGGGNEQYF

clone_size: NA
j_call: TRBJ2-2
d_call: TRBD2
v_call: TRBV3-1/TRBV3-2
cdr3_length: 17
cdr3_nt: TGTGCCAGCACCCCGACTAGCGGGGGGGAGAACACCGGGGAGCTGTTTTTT
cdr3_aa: CASTPTSGGENTGELFF

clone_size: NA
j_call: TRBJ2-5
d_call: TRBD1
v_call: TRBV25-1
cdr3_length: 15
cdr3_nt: TGTGCCAGCAGTGAATCGGGACAGGGCTCGGAGACCCAGTACTTC
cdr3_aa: CASSESGQGSETQYF

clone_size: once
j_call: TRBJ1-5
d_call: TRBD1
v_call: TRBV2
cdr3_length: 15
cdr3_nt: TGTGCCAGCAGTGATCAAGGACAGGGCACTCAGCCCCAGCATTTT
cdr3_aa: CASSDQGQGTQPQHF

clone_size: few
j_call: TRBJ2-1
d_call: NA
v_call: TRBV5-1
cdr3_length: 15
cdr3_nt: TGCGCCAGCAGCCAGCGGTCAGAACACTACAATGAGCAGTTCTTC
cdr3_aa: CASSQRSEHYNEQFF

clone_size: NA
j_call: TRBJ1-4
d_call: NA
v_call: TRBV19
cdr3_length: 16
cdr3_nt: TGTGCCAGTAGTAGCCCCTCCCGGACATTCGGGGAAAAACTGTTTTTT
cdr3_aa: CASSSPSRTFGEKLFF

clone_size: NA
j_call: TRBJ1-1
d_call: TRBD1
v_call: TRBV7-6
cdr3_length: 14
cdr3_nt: TGTGCCAGCGGGAGGGGGACAGGTAACACTGAAGCTTTCTTT
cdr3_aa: CASGRGTGNTEAFF

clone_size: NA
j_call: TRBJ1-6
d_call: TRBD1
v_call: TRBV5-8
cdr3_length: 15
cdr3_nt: TGTGCCAGCAGCACCCGGACAGGGCGTAATTCACCCCTCCACTTT
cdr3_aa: CASSTRTGRNSPLHF

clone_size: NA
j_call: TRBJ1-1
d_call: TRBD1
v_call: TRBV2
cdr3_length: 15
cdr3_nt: TGTGCCAGCAGCGTATCCGGGACAGCTAACACTGAAGCTTTCTTT
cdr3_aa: CASSVSGTANTEAFF

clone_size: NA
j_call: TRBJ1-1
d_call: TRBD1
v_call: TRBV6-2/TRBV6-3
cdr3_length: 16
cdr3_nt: TGTGCCAGCAGTGCCGGACCGGGACAGGTGAACACTGAAGCTTTCTTT
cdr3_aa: CASSAGPGQVNTEAFF

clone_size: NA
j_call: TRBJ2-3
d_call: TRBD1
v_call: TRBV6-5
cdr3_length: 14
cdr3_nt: TGTGCCAGCAAGAAGACAGGGGCGGGAGATACGCAGTATTTT
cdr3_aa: CASKKTGAGDTQYF

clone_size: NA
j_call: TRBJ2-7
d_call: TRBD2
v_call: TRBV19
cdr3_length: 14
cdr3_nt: TGTGCCAGTAGTATGGGAGGGAGCTCCTACGAGCAGTACTTC
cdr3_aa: CASSMGGSSYEQYF

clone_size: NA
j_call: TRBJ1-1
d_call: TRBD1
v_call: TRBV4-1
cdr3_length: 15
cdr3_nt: TGCGCCAGCAGCCACCCGACAGGGTTGGGAACTGAAGCTTTCTTT
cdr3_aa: CASSHPTGLGTEAFF

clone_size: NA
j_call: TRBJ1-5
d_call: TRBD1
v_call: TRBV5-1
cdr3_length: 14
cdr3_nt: TGCGCCAGCAGTCGTGACAGGGGCAGTCAGCCCCAGCATTTT
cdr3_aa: CASSRDRGSQPQHF

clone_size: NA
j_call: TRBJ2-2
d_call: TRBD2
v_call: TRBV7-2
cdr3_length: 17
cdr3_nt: TGTGCCAGCAGCTTGTCTGCCTTTAGACTAGCGTCTGGGGAGCTGTTTTTT
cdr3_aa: CASSLSAFRLASGELFF

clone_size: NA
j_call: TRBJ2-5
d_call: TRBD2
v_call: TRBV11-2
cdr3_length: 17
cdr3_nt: TGTGCCAGCAGCTTAAGGGGACTAGCGGGGGACGGAGAGACCCAGTACTTC
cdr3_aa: CASSLRGLAGDGETQYF

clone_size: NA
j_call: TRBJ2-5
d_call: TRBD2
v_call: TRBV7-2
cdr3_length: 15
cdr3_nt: TGTGCCAGCAGCTTGCAACGGGGGGGCGGAAAGACCCAGTACTTC
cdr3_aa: CASSLQRGGGKTQYF

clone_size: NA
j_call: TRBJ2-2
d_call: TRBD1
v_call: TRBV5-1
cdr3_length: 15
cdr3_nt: TGCGCCAGCAGCCCCGGACAGGGCCACACCGGGGAGCTGTTTTTT
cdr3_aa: CASSPGQGHTGELFF

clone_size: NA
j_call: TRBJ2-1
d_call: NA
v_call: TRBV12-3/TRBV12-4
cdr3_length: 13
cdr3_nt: TGTGCCAGCAGTTCCCCGCCCCTTAGTGAGCAGTTCTTC
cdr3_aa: CASSSPPLSEQFF

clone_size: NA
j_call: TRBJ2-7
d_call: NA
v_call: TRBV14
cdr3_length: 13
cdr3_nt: TGTGCCAGCAGCCAAGCCCACGGTTCCGAGCAGTACTTC
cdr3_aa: CASSQAHGSEQYF

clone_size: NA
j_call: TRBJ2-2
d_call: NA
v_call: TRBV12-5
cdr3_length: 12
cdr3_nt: TGTGCTAGTGCGGGATTTACCGGGGAGCTGTTTTTT
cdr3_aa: CASAGFTGELFF

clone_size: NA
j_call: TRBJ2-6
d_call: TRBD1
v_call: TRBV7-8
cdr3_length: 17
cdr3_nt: TGTGCCAGCAGCAAACGGACAGGGGCCTCTGGGGCCAACGTCCTGACTTTC
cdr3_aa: CASSKRTGASGANVLTF

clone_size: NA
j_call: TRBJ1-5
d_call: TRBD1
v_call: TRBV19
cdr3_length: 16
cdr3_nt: TGTGCCAGTAGTATGGGGACAGGGGGGGAAGGTCAGCCCCAGCATTTT
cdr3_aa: CASSMGTGGEGQPQHF

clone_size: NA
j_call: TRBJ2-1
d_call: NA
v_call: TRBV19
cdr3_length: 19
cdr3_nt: TGTGCCAGTAGTCCATTGGCCGGGACTCCTGGGGTTTCCTACAATGAGCAGTTCTTC
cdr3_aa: CASSPLAGTPGVSYNEQFF

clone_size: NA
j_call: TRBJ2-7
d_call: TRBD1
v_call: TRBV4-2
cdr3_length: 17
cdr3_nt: TGTGCCAGCAGCCCCCACTCGACAGGGTTAGGGATCTACGAGCAGTACTTC
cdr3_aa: CASSPHSTGLGIYEQYF

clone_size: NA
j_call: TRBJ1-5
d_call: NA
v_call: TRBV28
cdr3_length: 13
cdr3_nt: TGTGCCAGCAGTAATGGGGGGAACCAGCCCCAGCATTTT
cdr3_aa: CASSNGGNQPQHF

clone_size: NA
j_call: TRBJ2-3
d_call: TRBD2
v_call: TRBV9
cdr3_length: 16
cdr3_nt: TGTGCCAGCAGCGACGCCGGGCGGGGGGGCATAGATACGCAGTATTTT
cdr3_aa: CASSDAGRGGIDTQYF